This entry concerns a single T cell receptor beta chain. V lost 5 bases and J lost 3, with 14 bases in between. This CDR3 contains 15 residues. Germline CDR1 SGHTA, CDR2 FQGNSA. The data derive from a study of shared T cell receptors in the human thymus. This table comes from immunoSEQ multiplex PCR, and its TCRdb copy is limited to in-frame clones, with some not included. This sample has roughly 710,000 clones, with 75% to 90% found just once. The same data also went into a second study, on human thymus T cells. This second study says: Donor material was obtained from healthy Finnish infants undergoing corrective surgery for congenital heart defects. Thymus pieces cut out during corrective heart surgery were the tissue that was used. Thymic and blood repertoires appeared to show biased V and J gene usage. Related work found strong thymic repertoire overlap between unrelated individuals.

This receptor was identified in a girl in the first two years of life with a congenital heart defect. The source material was thymocytes. The J gene is TRBJ1-5, the V gene TRBV7-2, with D perhaps TRBD1 (5 bases). This CDR3 is CASSETGTPNQPQHF. DNA of the CDR3: TGTGCCAGCAGCGAAACCGGGACTCCCAATCAGCCCCAGCATTTT.